What follows is one TCR beta chain and its context. Its antigen is still unknown. The data belong to a study of graft-versus-host responses after intestinal transplantation. Study in general: Recipients obtained multivisceral, liver-intestinal, or isolated intestinal transplants. The study, taken as a whole, reports: Allograft clonal ratios (graft-versus-host to host-versus-graft) were high in patients who had graft-donor T cell macrochimerism. Circulating GvH clones peaking coincided with falling HvG clones soon after transplant.

Assay used: immunoSEQ multiplex PCR; TCRdb lists only in-frame clones, some missing. The profile covers approximately 77,000 clones, with around 92% appearing a single time and around 0.69% taken by the ten largest. Germline V gene sequence: CDR1 MNHEY, CDR2 SMNVEV (reference sequence). Trimming cost V 7 bases and J 4 bases, with 26 bases left between them. This CDR3 spans 18 amino acids. Sequencing was performed on PBMCs, taken 98 days after intestinal transplantation. The clonotype was recovered from a human patient who received an intestinal transplant, so some T cells may come from the graft donor. The J gene is TRBJ2-1, the V gene TRBV27, with D perhaps TRBD1 or TRBD2 (5 bases each). CDR3 region: CASTLLGGQGAFYNEQFF. The CDR3 DNA sequence: TGTGCCAGCACCTTGTTAGGTGGTCAGGGAGCTTTTTACAATGAGCAGTTCTTC.